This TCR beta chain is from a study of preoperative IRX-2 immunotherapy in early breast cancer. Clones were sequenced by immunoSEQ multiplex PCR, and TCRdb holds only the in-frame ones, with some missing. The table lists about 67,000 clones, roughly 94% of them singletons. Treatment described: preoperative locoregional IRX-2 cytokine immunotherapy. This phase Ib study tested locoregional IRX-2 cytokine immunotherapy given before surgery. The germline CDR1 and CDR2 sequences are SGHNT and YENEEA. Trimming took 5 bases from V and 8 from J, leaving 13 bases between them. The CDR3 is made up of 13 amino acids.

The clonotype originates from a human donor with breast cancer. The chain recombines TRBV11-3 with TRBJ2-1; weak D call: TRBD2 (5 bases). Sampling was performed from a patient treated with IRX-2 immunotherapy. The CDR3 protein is CASSPLTGDEQFF. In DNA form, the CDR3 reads TGTGCCAGCAGCCCCCTTACCGGGGATGAGCAGTTCTTC.